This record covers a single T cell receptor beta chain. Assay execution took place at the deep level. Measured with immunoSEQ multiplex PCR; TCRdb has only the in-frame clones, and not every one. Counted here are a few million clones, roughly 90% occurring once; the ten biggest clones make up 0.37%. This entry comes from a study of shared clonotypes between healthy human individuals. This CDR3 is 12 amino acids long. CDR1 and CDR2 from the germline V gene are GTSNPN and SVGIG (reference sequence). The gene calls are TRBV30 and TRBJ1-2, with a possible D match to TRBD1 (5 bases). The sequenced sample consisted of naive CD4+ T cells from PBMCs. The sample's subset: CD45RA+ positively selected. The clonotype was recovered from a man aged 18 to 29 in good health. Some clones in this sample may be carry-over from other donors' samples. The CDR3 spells CAGPQSPYGYTF. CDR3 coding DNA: TGTGCGGGGCCCCAGAGTCCCTATGGCTACACCTTC.